This TCR beta chain is drawn from a study of cytomegalovirus exposure and HLA in healthy donors. Across the study: A previous analysis identified approximately 110 million unique TCR beta sequences derived from some 170 million T cells. Early released data had around 88 million unique TCRs, all coming from HLA-typed donors. Whole-study findings and limits: Earlier findings revealed that most TCR beta V segments proved productive either about 90% or about 30% of the time.

PCR amplification relied on 60 Vbeta primers (plus 13 Jbeta primers). Generated by immunoSEQ multiplex PCR, the TCRdb table keeps only in-frame clones and is missing some. In the table there are 70,000 to 100,000 clones, roughly 60% of which are singletons. CDR1 is MDHEN and CDR2 is SYDVKM in the germline V gene. The CDR3 covers 12 residues. V was clipped by 2 bases and J by 3 bases, with 3 bases between them. Donors sampled were nominally healthy, though unrecorded immune exposures were likely. Concerning this clone: The antigen remains unidentified.

Material: PBMCs. The chain combines TRBV28 with TRBJ2-3, with no clear D. The sequence was collected from a woman aged 45-65 years in good health and CMV-seropositive. The CDR3 protein is CASSLVTDTQYF. The CDR3 DNA reads TGTGCCAGCAGTTTAGTAACAGATACGCAGTATTTT.